Listed here are 6 T cell receptor beta chains from one sample, sequenced in a study of cytomegalovirus exposure and HLA in healthy donors. The PCR used 60 Vbeta and 13 Jbeta primers. The method was immunoSEQ multiplex PCR; TCRdb's version includes in-frame clones alone and lacks a portion of them. The sample holds some 180,000 clones, about 79% seen once. The sample taken for sequencing was PBMCs. Source of these receptors: a girl aged 2 to 10 in good health and CMV-seropositive.

The DNA for the CDR3 is TGTGCCAGCAGTGAAGCGCTTCTCGGGACTAGCGGGAGGGCCGCGGCGAATGAGCAGTTCTTC. This sequence encodes CASSEALLGTSGRAAANEQFF. The V and J genes are TRBV6-1 and TRBJ2-1; 16 bases match TRBD2. The germline CDR1 and CDR2 sequences are MNHNS and SASEGT. The length of the CDR3 is 21 residues. J lost 7 bases, V lost 0 bases, and 15 bases had no gene match.

A remark on this clone: A junction end diverges from the germline sequence, so it may reflect a read error. This chain joins TRBV5-1 and TRBJ1-5; D unresolved. The CDR3 is 16 amino acids. Germline assignment: CDR1 SGHRS and CDR2 YFSETQ. The CDR3 bases are TGCGCCAGCAGCTTAACCTCCGGTGGTAGCGATCAGCCCCAGCATTTT. Protein sequence: CASSLTSGGSDQPQHF.

The DNA for the CDR3 is TGTGCCAGCAGTCCCCACGGGCAGGGGGGCTATGGCTACACCTTC. It specifies CASSPHGQGGYGYTF. The J gene is TRBJ1-2, the V gene TRBV6-1; 7 bases match TRBD1. This CDR3 region has 15 residues. V shed 5 bases and J 4 bases; nucleotides not matched to a gene: 10. Germline CDR1 is MNHNS and CDR2 is SASEGT.

The chain combines TRBV7-9 with TRBJ2-1; 10 bases fit TRBD1. Trimming at V came to 5 bases and at J to 3 bases, leaving 10 bases not matched to a gene. The CDR3 length is 17 residues. The germline V gene encodes CDR1 SEHNR and CDR2 FQNEAQ (reference sequence). For the CDR3, the DNA is TGTGCCAGCAGCCCTGGGTGGGACAGGGGTATCTACAATGAGCAGTTCTTC. Protein: CASSPGWDRGIYNEQFF. The full variable domain, in which reference TRBV7-9 and TRBJ2-1 provide the parts outside the CDR3, is DTGVSQNPRHKITKRGQNVTFRCDPISEHNRLYWYRQTLGQGPEFLTYFQNEAQLEKSRLLSDRFSAERPKGSFSTLEIQRTEQGDSAMYLCASSPGWDRGIYNEQFFGPGTRLTVL.

The rearrangement joins TRBV2 to TRBJ1-2; TRBD1 aligns across 9 bases. This CDR3 contains 17 residues. The V gene's germline CDR1 is SNHLY and CDR2 FYNNEI. V shed 1 base and J 5 bases; nucleotides not matched to a gene: 11. The CDR3 region is CASSEGGTGRLGYGYTF. The CDR3 bases are TGTGCCAGCAGTGAAGGAGGGACAGGGCGGTTAGGGTATGGCTACACCTTC.

This clone was recorded once. The chain is built from TRBV30 and TRBJ2-7; TRBD2 matches at 9 bases. The V gene's germline CDR1 is GTSNPN and CDR2 SVGIG (reference sequence). V lost 4 bases, J lost 4 bases, and 5 bases stayed unmatched. The CDR3 totals 13 residues. Here the CDR3 DNA reads TGTGCCTGGAACGCGGGGGGGCCATACGAGCAGTACTTC. Translation gives CAWNAGGPYEQYF.